A selection of T cell receptor beta chains follows, all from one sample in a study of shared clonotypes between healthy human individuals. Sequencing used immunoSEQ multiplex PCR; TCRdb keeps in-frame clones, though not all of them. Of about 2.5 million clones detected, about 90% appear once; the ten largest clones hold about 0.41%. Material: naive CD4+ T cells from PBMCs. The receptors here all came from a man aged 18 to 29 in good health. Some clones in this sample may be carry-over from other donors' samples. Both conserved end residues are part of each CDR3. The D gene is left open where the match is weak. A row's size may be missing; if present it is once, few, many or a size class.

V: TRBV11-3; J: TRBJ2-3; size: .; D: .; CDR3: CASSQGGLTDTQYF; DNA: TGTGCCAGCAGCCAGGGCGGCCTCACAGATACGCAGTATTTT
V: TRBV6-5; J: TRBJ1-2; size: .; D: TRBD1; CDR3: CASNSRDRVSGYTF; DNA: TGTGCCAGCAACTCCCGGGACAGGGTCTCTGGCTACACCTTC
V: TRBV28; J: TRBJ2-2; size: .; D: TRBD1; CDR3: CASSPRQGLLRTGELFF; DNA: TGTGCCAGCAGTCCGAGACAGGGATTACTACGCACCGGGGAGCTGTTTTTT
V: TRBV10-3; J: TRBJ1-4; size: .; D: .; CDR3: CAISGDRSGDNEKLFF; DNA: TGTGCCATCAGCGGAGACCGGTCGGGGGATAATGAAAAACTGTTTTTT
V: TRBV9; J: TRBJ2-5; size: .; D: .; CDR3: CASSVGQAGQETQYF; DNA: TGTGCCAGCAGCGTAGGTCAGGCAGGGCAAGAGACCCAGTACTTC
V: TRBV19; J: TRBJ2-4; size: .; D: .; CDR3: CASSVREAKNIQYF; DNA: TGTGCCAGTAGTGTCCGGGAGGCCAAAAACATTCAGTACTTC
V: TRBV5-1; J: TRBJ2-7; size: .; D: .; CDR3: CASSLEGHVYEQYF; DNA: TGCGCCAGCAGCTTGGAGGGCCACGTTTACGAGCAGTACTTC
V: TRBV20-1; J: TRBJ1-2; size: .; D: TRBD1; CDR3: CSAGQGYTF; DNA: TGCAGTGCTGGACAGGGGTACACCTTC
V: TRBV28; J: TRBJ1-2; size: once; D: .; CDR3: CASRGGPLRGYTF; DNA: TGTGCCAGCAGGGGGGGACCGCTTCGGGGCTACACCTTC
V: TRBV5-1; J: TRBJ2-7; size: .; D: TRBD2; CDR3: CASSLVSSGRYSYEQYF; DNA: TGCGCCAGCAGCTTGGTGTCTAGCGGGAGGTATTCCTACGAGCAGTACTTC
V: TRBV5-4; J: TRBJ2-7; size: .; D: .; CDR3: CASSLGGEQYF; DNA: TGTGCCAGCAGCTTGGGAGGCGAGCAGTACTTC
V: TRBV5-1; J: TRBJ2-2; size: .; D: .; CDR3: CASSLASRSGELFF; DNA: TGCGCCAGCAGCTTGGCGAGCCGCTCCGGGGAGCTGTTTTTT
V: TRBV5-4; J: TRBJ2-7; size: .; D: TRBD2; CDR3: CASSPEAGVGWEQYF; DNA: TGTGCCAGCAGCCCCGAGGCGGGGGTAGGATGGGAGCAGTACTTC
V: TRBV2; J: TRBJ2-6; size: .; D: TRBD2; CDR3: CASSGGRAPPGANVLTF; DNA: TGTGCCAGCAGCGGGGGGAGGGCCCCGCCTGGGGCCAACGTCCTGACTTTC
V: TRBV18; J: TRBJ2-7; size: .; D: TRBD1; CDR3: CASSRNLGTATSYEQYF; DNA: TGTGCCAGCTCCCGAAACCTCGGGACAGCTACCTCCTACGAGCAGTACTTC
V: TRBV6-5; J: TRBJ1-2; size: .; D: .; CDR3: CASSQGFGYTF; DNA: TGTGCCAGCAGCCAGGGATTCGGCTACACCTTC
V: TRBV19; J: TRBJ2-1; size: .; D: TRBD1; CDR3: CASNRGSSYNEQFF; DNA: TGTGCCAGCAACAGGGGGAGCTCCTACAATGAGCAGTTCTTC
V: TRBV18; J: TRBJ2-5; size: .; D: .; CDR3: CASSPPFSEPQETQYF; DNA: TGTGCCAGCTCACCACCCTTTTCAGAGCCCCAAGAGACCCAGTACTTC
V: TRBV6-1; J: TRBJ1-1; size: .; D: .; CDR3: CASSAHGQPNTEAFF; DNA: TGTGCCAGCAGTGCACACGGACAGCCGAACACTGAAGCTTTCTTT
V: TRBV9; J: TRBJ1-3; size: once; D: .; CDR3: CASSVVGHPGNTIYF; DNA: TGTGCCAGCAGCGTAGTGGGACACCCTGGAAACACCATATATTTT
V: TRBV6-5; J: TRBJ1-5; size: .; D: .; CDR3: CASSPPWGQPQHF; DNA: TGTGCCAGCAGCCCCCCTTGGGGTCAGCCCCAGCATTTT
V: TRBV7-2; J: TRBJ2-2; size: once; D: TRBD1; CDR3: CASSRDRGFPGELFF; DNA: TGTGCCAGCAGCCGGGACAGGGGTTTCCCCGGGGAGCTGTTTTTT
V: TRBV2; J: TRBJ2-3; size: .; D: .; CDR3: CASSSRLVFPDTQYF; DNA: TGTGCCAGCAGTTCCCGACTAGTCTTCCCAGATACGCAGTATTTT